This paragraph covers one T cell receptor beta chain sequence. Assay used: immunoSEQ multiplex PCR; TCRdb lists only in-frame clones, some missing. The repertoire includes fewer than 70,000 clones, 70% to 90% of them detected once, and roughly 6.1% sits in the top ten. This record belongs to a study of OX40 agonist ivuxolimab in advanced cancers. The receptor comes from an adult with an advanced solid tumor such as melanoma, head and neck, liver or kidney cancer. The source was CD4+ or CD8+ T cells sorted from blood, collected in a trial of the OX40 agonist ivuxolimab.

For the CDR3, the DNA is TGTGCCAGCAGTAAGACACTAGCGGACTACAATGAGCAGTTCTTC. Translating gives CASSKTLADYNEQFF. The rearrangement links TRBV11-1 to TRBJ2-1; 8 bases fit TRBD2. Germline V CDR1 and CDR2: SGHAT, FQDESV (reference sequence). The CDR3 contains 15 residues. V shed 6 bases and J 3 bases; nucleotides not matched to a gene: 7.